This passage covers 32 T cell receptor beta chains from one sample sequenced in a study of PD-L1 blockade in urothelial cancer. Sequenced by immunoSEQ multiplex PCR; TCRdb stores in-frame clones only, minus some. Here the sample spans about 25,000 clones, under 90% being singletons. As to time point: peripheral blood 6 weeks after treatment start. The sample here was PBMCs, taken around atezolizumab (anti-PD-L1) treatment. Receptor source: an older man with urothelial cancer.

The chain links TRBV9 to TRBJ2-4; D possibly corresponds to TRBD2 (5 bases). V was shortened by 0 bases and J by 6 bases, with 13 bases between the two germline ends. The CDR3 covers 15 residues. The germline V gene has CDR1 SGDLS and CDR2 YYNGEE. Here the CDR3 DNA reads TGTGCCAGCAGCGTAGATCCGGGGAAGAGAAACATTCAGTACTTC. Translation gives CASSVDPGKRNIQYF.

Here the CDR3 DNA reads TGCGCCAGCAGTCTTAAGCGGGGGAGCTCCTACGAGCAGTACTTC. This gives the protein CASSLKRGSSYEQYF. V is TRBV4-3 and J is TRBJ2-7, with TRBD2 matching over 8 bases. The CDR3 totals 15 residues. Unmatched junction bases numbered 7, after V lost 6 bases and J lost 0 bases. Germline-derived CDR1 and CDR2 are LGHNA and YSLEER.

The J gene is TRBJ1-5, the V gene TRBV7-2; D gene ambiguous. This CDR3 has 15 amino acids. Germline CDR1 and CDR2: SGHTA and FQGNSA. V was pared by 4 bases and J by 5 bases, with 15 bases between. The CDR3 loop reads CASSSRGGGDQPQHF. The CDR3 DNA sequence: TGTGCCAGCAGCTCGCGGGGAGGTGGGGATCAGCCCCAGCATTTT.

In this sample, this clone turned up a few times. The gene calls are TRBV5-1 and TRBJ2-1; 7 bases align to TRBD1. CDR1 is SGHRS and CDR2 is YFSETQ in the germline V gene. The CDR3 is 16 residues long. J was trimmed by 0 bases and V by 0 bases; bases with no gene match: 3. The CDR3 spells CASSLVGQSSYNEQFF. The DNA for the CDR3 is TGCGCCAGCAGCTTGGTGGGACAGAGCTCCTACAATGAGCAGTTCTTC. Full variable domain (rest looked up from reference TRBV5-1 and TRBJ2-1): KAGVTQTPRYLIKTRGQQVTLSCSPISGHRSVSWYQQTPGQGLQFLFEYFSETQRNKGNFPGRFSGRQFSNSRSEMNVSTLELGDSALYLCASSLVGQSSYNEQFFGPGTRLTVL.

The V call is TRBV6-5, the J call TRBJ2-3; a possible D gene is TRBD2 (5 bases). The germline gives CDR1 MNHEY, CDR2 SVGAGI. The ends were cut back, 5 bases at V and 1 base at J, with 13 bases in the middle. The CDR3 spans 15 residues. The chain's CDR3 is CASSPGVARTDTQYF. The CDR3 DNA sequence: TGTGCCAGCAGTCCCGGGGTAGCGCGCACAGATACGCAGTATTTT.

The rearrangement uses TRBV2 and TRBJ2-1, with D hard to call. Trimming stripped 1 base from V and 0 bases from J, with 7 bases between. The CDR3 spans 15 residues. The V gene's germline CDR1 is SNHLY and CDR2 FYNNEI. In nucleotides, the CDR3 is TGTGCCAGCAGTGAAGGGAGTCCCTCCTACAATGAGCAGTTCTTC. Amino acids: CASSEGSPSYNEQFF.

The CDR3 sequence: CASSFGREYGYTF. The CDR3 DNA reads as TGTGCCAGCAGTTTTGGCAGGGAATATGGCTACACCTTC. The genes are TRBV27 and TRBJ1-2; perhaps TRBD1 as D (5 bases). Germline values: CDR1 MNHEY, CDR2 SMNVEV (reference sequence). The CDR3 covers 13 residues. Trimming pared 3 bases from V and 5 bases from J, leaving 10 bases between.

The chain uses TRBV4-3 and TRBJ2-7; 9 bases fit TRBD1. V lost 0 bases to trimming and J lost 3 bases; unmatched junction nucleotides: 6. Per the germline V gene, CDR1 is LGHNA and CDR2 is YSLEER. The CDR3 sequence is 16 residues long. This CDR3 is CASSQDLGTGNYEQYF. Here the CDR3 DNA reads TGCGCCAGCAGCCAAGATTTGGGGACAGGGAACTACGAGCAGTACTTC.

The rearrangement uses TRBV25-1 and TRBJ1-5; 9 positions match TRBD1. The germline CDR1 and CDR2 sequences are MGHDK and SYGVNS. With V trimmed by 1 base and J by 3 bases, 10 bases remained unmatched. The length of the CDR3 is 18 residues. The CDR3 sequence: CASSESGTGSLFNQPQHF. CDR3 in DNA: TGTGCCAGCAGTGAATCGGGGACAGGGTCCCTCTTCAATCAGCCCCAGCATTTT.

This clone was observed once. The CDR3 sequence: CASSLSSGAGNTIYF. CDR3 nucleotide sequence: TGTGCCAGCAGCTTAAGCTCCGGTGCGGGAAACACCATATATTTT. The V and J genes are TRBV7-9 and TRBJ1-3, with D uncertain. The CDR3 consists of 15 residues. Trimming cost V 2 bases and J 4 bases, with 12 bases left between them. CDR1 is SEHNR, CDR2 FQNEAQ, per germline (reference sequence).

The rearrangement uses TRBV4-1 and TRBJ2-4, with D possibly matching TRBD2 (5 bases). This CDR3 is built from 19 residues. In germline, CDR1 is MGHRA, CDR2 YSYEKL. V shed 0 bases and J shed 6 bases, with 24 bases lying between them. CDR3 in amino acids: CASSQDLEIAWVRGNIQYF. CDR3 coding DNA: TGCGCCAGCAGCCAAGATCTCGAGATAGCGTGGGTACGGGGAAACATTCAGTACTTC.

V gene TRBV6-4 combines with J gene TRBJ2-1; 7 bases map to TRBD1. V lost 4 bases and J lost 8; bases outside the gene matches: 8. The germline gives CDR1 MRHNA, CDR2 SNTAGT. The CDR3 has 14 amino acids. The CDR3 here is CASSVQGQGYEQFF. CDR3 nucleotide sequence: TGTGCCAGCAGTGTACAGGGGCAGGGGTATGAGCAGTTCTTC.

V usage is TRBV2 and J usage is TRBJ2-5, with D unresolved. Germline V lookup: CDR1 SNHLY, CDR2 FYNNEI. This CDR3 has 13 residues. V lost 2 bases and J lost 5, with 9 bases in between. CDR3 protein: CASSETGWETQYF. The CDR3 DNA reads TGTGCCAGCAGTGAAACCGGGTGGGAGACCCAGTACTTC.

The chain employs TRBV7-9 and TRBJ1-4, with D possibly matching TRBD1 (5 bases). Trimming removed 7 bases from V and 2 bases from J, with 14 bases in between. Looked up from germline, CDR1 is SEHNR and CDR2 is FQNEAQ (reference sequence). The CDR3 contains 15 residues. In DNA form, the CDR3 reads TGTGCCAGCACAGACAGTGGGGGGACTAATGAAAAACTGTTTTTT. It translates to CASTDSGGTNEKLFF.

The V and J genes are TRBV30 and TRBJ2-3, with D possibly matching TRBD1 (6 bases). V dropped 0 bases and J dropped 3 bases, with 16 bases sitting between them. The CDR3 totals 16 residues. CDR1 is GTSNPN and CDR2 is SVGIG in the germline V gene (reference sequence). CDR3 sequence reads: CAWSVGQGTFTDTQYF. CDR3 bases: TGTGCCTGGAGTGTAGGTCAGGGGACATTTACAGATACGCAGTATTTT.

The CDR3 loop is CASSSLFQDRGITGANVLTF. The CDR3 DNA follows: TGTGCCAGCAGCTCCCTTTTCCAAGACAGGGGGATTACTGGGGCCAACGTCCTGACTTTC. The chain uses TRBV4-2 and TRBJ2-6, with 9 bases lining up with TRBD1. Trimming at V came to 5 bases and at J to 2 bases, leaving 16 bases not matched to a gene. Germline V gives CDR1 LGHNA, CDR2 YNFKEQ. The CDR3 is 20 amino acids.

The rearrangement uses TRBV27 and TRBJ2-2; TRBD1 is a possible D gene (6 bases). Germline CDR1 and CDR2: MNHEY and SMNVEV (reference sequence). Trimming stripped 6 bases from V and 3 bases from J, with 14 bases between. CDR3 length equals 15 residues. Here the CDR3 reads CASSLVRGDTGELFF. CDR3 in DNA: TGTGCCAGCAGCCTGGTCAGGGGTGACACCGGGGAGCTGTTTTTT.

The genes are TRBV11-2 and TRBJ2-7; TRBD2 matches 11 bases. The CDR3 runs to 15 residues. The V and J ends lost 2 bases and 4 bases, in that order; junction bases with no gene match: 4. Germline V CDR1 and CDR2: SGHAT, FQNNGV. CDR3 nucleotide sequence: TGTGCCAGCAGCTTAAGGTCTAGCGGGAGGTACGAGCAGTACTTC. Protein product: CASSLRSSGRYEQYF.

This sequence joins TRBV5-1 and TRBJ2-7; D is possibly TRBD2 (6 bases). The CDR3 is 15 amino acids. Germline assignment: CDR1 SGHRS and CDR2 YFSETQ. The V end lost 1 base, the J end lost 3 bases, and 14 bases lay between the germline ends. The DNA of the CDR3 is TGCGCCAGCAGCTTGCGGGGACTGGGTAACTACGAGCAGTACTTC. Its protein product is CASSLRGLGNYEQYF.

V gene TRBV7-2 combines with J gene TRBJ2-7; tentative D call: TRBD2 (6 bases). V lost 3 bases to trimming and J lost 1 base, with 7 bases between them. The CDR3 contains 13 residues. Germline V CDR1 and CDR2: SGHTA, FQGNSA. CDR3 protein: CASSFGGSYEQYF. The CDR3 coding sequence is TGTGCCAGCAGCTTTGGAGGGTCCTACGAGCAGTACTTC. Combining the CDR3 with reference TRBV7-2 and TRBJ2-7 gives the whole variable domain GAGVSQSPSNKVTEKGKDVELRCDPISGHTALYWYRQSLGQGLEFLIYFQGNSAPDKSGLPSDRFSAERTGGSVSTLTIQRTQQEDSAVYLCASSFGGSYEQYFGPGTRLTVT.

This rearrangement joins TRBV28 to TRBJ1-4, with no clear D. The CDR3 totals 14 residues. V was trimmed by 2 bases and J by 10 bases, leaving 14 bases between them. The germline CDR1 and CDR2 sequences are MDHEN and SYDVKM. The CDR3 spells CASSLVSGSRKLFF. CDR3 bases: TGTGCCAGCAGTTTAGTTTCTGGTTCCAGAAAACTGTTTTTT.

This sequence joins TRBV27 and TRBJ1-1, with D unclear. CDR3 length: 14 residues. The V gene's germline CDR1 is MNHEY and CDR2 SMNVEV (reference sequence). Trimming cost V 7 bases and J 4 bases, with 16 bases left between them. The CDR3 bases are TGTGCCAGCATGTCGGCCCCGGGAGTCACTGAAGCTTTCTTT. It specifies CASMSAPGVTEAFF.

This clone showed up just a few times. The chain uses TRBV7-9 and TRBJ2-7; 9 bases map to TRBD1. V lost 1 base and J lost 7; bases outside the gene matches: 8. The CDR3 covers 15 residues. Germline V gene lookup returns CDR1 SEHNR and CDR2 FQNEAQ (reference sequence). CDR3 nucleotides: TGTGCCAGCAGCTTAGGATGGTCCGGGACAGGGGAGCAGTACTTC. Amino acid sequence: CASSLGWSGTGEQYF. The whole variable domain, remainder taken from reference TRBV7-9 and TRBJ2-7, is DTGVSQNPRHKITKRGQNVTFRCDPISEHNRLYWYRQTLGQGPEFLTYFQNEAQLEKSRLLSDRFSAERPKGSFSTLEIQRTEQGDSAMYLCASSLGWSGTGEQYFGPGTRLTVT.

This clone was seen a few times. The chain is built from TRBV6-1 and TRBJ2-2; maybe TRBD2 (6 bases). Between the trimmed V and J ends, which lost 4 bases and 4 bases, there was a span of 16 bases. Looked up from germline, CDR1 is MNHNS and CDR2 is SASEGT. The CDR3 is made up of 16 amino acids. DNA for the CDR3: TGTGCCAGCAGTGCCCGTCTAGCGAGGGGCACCGGGGAGCTGTTTTTT. Residues: CASSARLARGTGELFF.

The V gene is TRBV5-4, the J gene TRBJ1-1; D remains ambiguous. Germline V gene lookup returns CDR1 SGHNT and CDR2 YYREEE (reference sequence). The CDR3 is 13 residues long. Trimming took 0 bases from V and 1 from J, leaving 4 bases between them. This CDR3 reads CASSLAGNTEAFF. CDR3 bases: TGTGCCAGCAGCTTGGCAGGGAACACTGAAGCTTTCTTT.

The J gene is TRBJ1-5, the V gene TRBV19; 10 bases align to TRBD1. Germline V gene lookup returns CDR1 LNHDA and CDR2 SQIVND (reference sequence). There are 14 residues in the CDR3. V shed 8 bases, J shed 2 bases, and the junction held 3 bases outside the gene matches. Here the CDR3 DNA reads TGTGCCAGTCGAGGGACAGGGGGCAATCAGCCCCAGCATTTT. It codes for CASRGTGGNQPQHF.

The chain is built from TRBV7-2 and TRBJ2-2; D not resolved. From germline, CDR1 is SGHTA and CDR2 FQGNSA. The V end lost 1 base, the J end lost 4 bases, and 7 bases lay between the germline ends. The CDR3 is made up of 14 amino acids. CDR3 nucleotide sequence: TGTGCCAGCAGCTTAGTCTCCCGCACCGGGGAGCTGTTTTTT. As protein: CASSLVSRTGELFF.

The chain couples TRBV13 to TRBJ2-1; 10 bases align to TRBD2. The CDR3 consists of 13 residues. CDR1 and CDR2 from the germline V gene are PRHDT and FYEKMQ (reference sequence). The V segment lost 9 bases and the J segment 5 bases; nucleotides outside the gene matches: 4. The CDR3 DNA reads TGTGCCAGTTTAGCGGGAGGTAACAATGAGCAGTTCTTC. It specifies CASLAGGNNEQFF. Filled out from reference TRBV13 and TRBJ2-1, the complete variable domain reads AAGVIQSPRHLIKEKRETATLKCYPIPRHDTVYWYQQGPGQDPQFLISFYEKMQSDKGSIPDRFSAQQFSDYHSELNMSSLELGDSALYFCASLAGGNNEQFFGPGTRLTVL.

The chain couples TRBV7-2 to TRBJ1-5; D perhaps matches TRBD1 (6 bases). This CDR3 region has 15 residues. In germline, CDR1 is SGHTA, CDR2 FQGNSA. V lost 5 bases to trimming and J lost 3 bases, with 14 bases between them. This chain's CDR3 is CASSPRGGYNQPQHF. As DNA, the CDR3 is TGTGCCAGCAGCCCGCGAGGGGGTTACAATCAGCCCCAGCATTTT.

The chain employs TRBV5-8 and TRBJ1-1, with unresolved D. V was cut by 4 bases and J by 7 bases, with 17 bases left in between. From germline, CDR1 is SGHTS and CDR2 YDEGEE. The CDR3 extends over 14 amino acids. The CDR3 protein is CASSVGSDGNEAFF. DNA of the CDR3: TGTGCCAGCAGCGTGGGGTCGGACGGGAATGAAGCTTTCTTT.

The J gene is TRBJ1-4, the V gene TRBV28, with 7 bases identical to TRBD1. This CDR3 comprises 15 residues. The germline V gene has CDR1 MDHEN and CDR2 SYDVKM. V was pared by 5 bases and J by 7 bases, with 10 bases of the junction left unmatched. The CDR3 nucleotides read TGTGCCAGCAGTCATGACAGGGATCGGAGTGAAAAACTGTTTTTT. Protein product: CASSHDRDRSEKLFF.

This clone was recorded once. J is TRBJ1-1 and V is TRBV19; D uncertain. Germline-derived CDR1 and CDR2 are LNHDA and SQIVND (reference sequence). V was pared by 3 bases and J by 0 bases, with 8 bases between. The CDR3 runs 14 residues. The CDR3 region is CASSMGRLNTEAFF. Written as DNA, the CDR3 is TGTGCCAGTAGTATGGGCAGGTTGAACACTGAAGCTTTCTTT.